The 13 T cell receptor beta chains reported below all come from one sample, sequenced in a study of blood T cells in healthy people across ages. Primers used in a second PCR of about 6 to 12 cycles were a sample-barcoded 5' primer and a J-beta primer mix. Each CDR3 protein gets one entry after TCRdb re-called the 5' RACE reads with MiXCR. The table records 780,000 or so distinct CDR3 sequences, about 56% of them present only once. Material: blood. These receptors came from a man between 35 and 55 years old in good health.

V gene TRBV12-3 or TRBV12-4 combines with J gene TRBJ2-5; a weak D match, TRBD2 (5 bases). This CDR3 comprises 15 residues. The V and J ends lost 2 bases and 9 bases respectively, with 19 bases between them. The CDR3 protein is CASSLLGQAGRAQYF. CDR3 nucleotides: TGTGCCAGCAGTTTACTCGGTCAGGCCGGGCGGGCCCAGTACTTC.

The chain carries TRBV5-1 and TRBJ2-6, with TRBD1 matching over 11 bases. The CDR3 contains 18 residues. Trimming cost V 2 bases and J 1 base; bases outside gene matches: 5. The germline V gene encodes CDR1 SGHRS and CDR2 YFSETQ. The CDR3 reads CASSFGQGAGSGANVLTF. The CDR3 region has the DNA TGCGCCAGCAGCTTCGGACAGGGGGCTGGATCTGGGGCCAACGTCCTGACTTTC.

This rearrangement joins TRBV27 to TRBJ2-3; tentative D call: TRBD2 (5 bases). This CDR3 spans 17 amino acids. The V gene's germline CDR1 is MNHEY and CDR2 SMNVEV (reference sequence). V was shortened by 1 base and J by 2 bases, with 16 bases between the two germline ends. Here the CDR3 reads CASSLWKTGNPTDTQYF. The CDR3 region has the DNA TGTGCCAGCAGTTTATGGAAGACGGGAAACCCCACAGATACGCAGTATTTT.

This clonotype was detected only a few times. The V gene is TRBV20-1, the J gene TRBJ2-5; D unresolved. The CDR3 contains 11 residues. Germline V gives CDR1 DFQATT, CDR2 SNEGSKA (reference sequence). The V and J ends lost 3 bases and 2 bases respectively, with 4 bases between them. The CDR3 coding sequence is TGCAGTGCTAGCCTTCAAGAGACCCAGTACTTC. Translated, it gives CSASLQETQYF.

This clonotype appeared a single time. The chain has TRBV11-1 and TRBJ1-6; D remains unclear. The V end lost 3 bases, the J end lost 7 bases, and 7 bases lay between the germline ends. Looked up from germline, CDR1 is SGHAT and CDR2 is FQDESV (reference sequence). The CDR3 runs 13 residues. The CDR3 DNA reads TGTGCCAGCAGCTTCTGGGAAAATTCACCCCTCCACTTT. It yields the protein CASSFWENSPLHF.

The rearrangement links TRBV10-3 to TRBJ2-7, with a tentative D call TRBD2 (6 bases). The closer fit of TRBJ2-5 to the DNA end suggests the J call may be wrong. Germline V gene data show CDR1 as ENHRY and CDR2 as SYGVKD. The CDR3 spans 14 residues. The CDR3 sequence: CAISAGTFSETQYF. The CDR3 nucleotides read TGTGCCATCAGTGCCGGGACTTTTTCGGAGACCCAGTACTTC.

The CDR3 region has the DNA TGTGCCAGCACCAAGAGGACAGGGTATTTGCGGGACTCCTACGAGCAGTACTTC. This sequence encodes CASTKRTGYLRDSYEQYF. V is TRBV7-8 and J is TRBJ2-7; 8 bases match TRBD1. The V segment lost 7 bases and the J segment 0 bases; nucleotides outside the gene matches: 17. From germline, CDR1 is SGHVS and CDR2 FQNEAQ. The CDR3 length is 18 residues.

The rearrangement uses TRBV18 and TRBJ2-7; TRBD2 matches at 10 bases. This CDR3 has 17 amino acids. The junction had 11 bases not matched to a gene; V was cut back by 1 base and J by 5 bases. From germline, CDR1 is KGHSH and CDR2 LQKENI. The CDR3 region is CASSPLSQRTSGNEQYF. The CDR3 DNA reads TGTGCCAGCTCACCACTTTCCCAGCGAACTAGCGGGAACGAGCAGTACTTC. The full variable domain, its missing parts supplied by reference TRBV18 and TRBJ2-7, is NAGVMQNPRHLVRRRGQEARLRCSPMKGHSHVYWYRQLPEEGLKFMVYLQKENIIDESGMPKERFSAEFPKEGPSILRIQQVVRGDSAAYFCASSPLSQRTSGNEQYFGPGTRLTVT.

The chain is built from TRBV27 and TRBJ1-2; D unresolved. The CDR3 is made up of 14 amino acids. From germline, CDR1 is MNHEY and CDR2 SMNVEV (reference sequence). V lost 1 base and J lost 10, with 16 bases in between. CDR3 bases: TGTGCCAGCAGTTTATTAGCAGAGGGAGTTCCCTACACCTTC. Translation gives CASSLLAEGVPYTF.

The J gene is TRBJ2-7, the V gene TRBV5-1; D may be TRBD1 or TRBD2 (5 bases each). Trimming left V 3 bases short and J 0 bases short, with 13 bases between. CDR1 and CDR2 from the germline V gene are SGHRS and YFSETQ. The CDR3 has 15 amino acids. The CDR3 DNA follows: TGCGCCAGCAGCTCGGTGGGGACCGGCTCCTACGAGCAGTACTTC. Amino acids: CASSSVGTGSYEQYF. The variable domain in full, completed from reference TRBV5-1 and TRBJ2-7, reads KAGVTQTPRYLIKTRGQQVTLSCSPISGHRSVSWYQQTPGQGLQFLFEYFSETQRNKGNFPGRFSGRQFSNSRSEMNVSTLELGDSALYLCASSSVGTGSYEQYFGPGTRLTVT.

The chain uses TRBV6-1 and TRBJ1-1; D is uncertain. The CDR3 covers 14 residues. V lost 0 bases and J lost 4, with 9 bases in between. Germline V gene sequence: CDR1 MNHNS, CDR2 SASEGT. The CDR3 bases are TGTGCCAGCAGTGAAGCCCCCGGGAGCACTGAAGCTTTCTTT. Translating it yields CASSEAPGSTEAFF.

The V call is TRBV20-1, the J call TRBJ2-3; the D is unclear. V shed 3 bases and J shed 5 bases, with 6 bases lying between them. This CDR3 region has 11 residues. Germline V gives CDR1 DFQATT, CDR2 SNEGSKA (reference sequence). In DNA form, the CDR3 reads TGCAGTGCTAGCCCGGTAGATACGCAGTATTTT. Protein sequence: CSASPVDTQYF.

In its sample, this clonotype was seen a few times. This chain links TRBV7-3 with TRBJ2-1; 13 positions agree with TRBD2. The length of the CDR3 is 16 residues. CDR1 is SGHTA and CDR2 is FQGTGA in the germline V gene. Trimming removed 5 bases from V and 8 bases from J; junction bases left unmatched: 9. The CDR3 DNA is TGTGCCAGCAGCCAACTAGCGGGAGGGCCCATATATGAGCAGTTCTTC. Amino acid sequence: CASSQLAGGPIYEQFF.